What follows are 12 T cell receptor beta chains derived from one specimen sequenced in a study of regulatory T cells in long-lasting Graves disease. Through Arm-PCR of CDR3 regions and iRepertoire HTBI primers, TCR beta libraries were built. Via MiXCR, TCRdb re-called the multiplex PCR reads, giving one row per CDR3 protein. The sample lists 500,000 to 700,000 distinct CDR3 sequences, 15% to 20% seen once, with about 18% in the top ten. Sample time point: newly diagnosed GD, antithyroid drugs for less than 3 months. PBMC-extracted RNA yielded the TCR library. This sample also appeared in a second study, on T cells in Graves' hyperthyroidism and ophthalmopathy.

The sequenced sample was peripheral blood mononuclear cells (PBMCs), obtained at new diagnosis, from a patient treated with antithyroid drugs. The source is a woman in her 30s with Graves disease.

This clonotype occurred a few times. The rearrangement uses TRBV7-9 and TRBJ2-3, with D possibly being TRBD2 (5 bases). Deletions cut 9 bases from V and 1 base from J, with 11 bases between. The CDR3 spans 13 residues. The germline V gene encodes CDR1 SEHNR and CDR2 FQNEAQ (reference sequence). The CDR3 DNA follows: TGTGCCAGGGAAGCCGGGGGCACAGATACGCAGTATTTT. Encoded protein: CAREAGGTDTQYF. The full variable domain, rest sourced from reference TRBV7-9 and TRBJ2-3, is DTGVSQNPRHKITKRGQNVTFRCDPISEHNRLYWYRQTLGQGPEFLTYFQNEAQLEKSRLLSDRFSAERPKGSFSTLEIQRTEQGDSAMYLCAREAGGTDTQYFGPGTRLTVL.

This chain joins TRBV15 and TRBJ1-3, with unresolved D. CDR1 is LNHNV and CDR2 is YYDKDF in the germline V gene (reference sequence). The germline V and J ends were trimmed by 0 bases and 10 bases, with 7 bases remaining between them. The length of the CDR3 is 12 residues. CDR3 in DNA: TGTGCCACCAGCAGAGATAGCGGGACCATATATTTT. It specifies CATSRDSGTIYF.

The chain is built from TRBV6-1 and TRBJ2-7, with TRBD2 identical over 14 bases. This CDR3 contains 16 residues. The germline V gene encodes CDR1 MNHNS and CDR2 SASEGT. V was clipped by 5 bases and J by 3 bases; unmatched bases: 6. CDR3: CASSKGTSGRFYEQYF. The DNA of the CDR3 is TGTGCCAGCAGTAAAGGGACTAGCGGGAGATTCTACGAGCAGTACTTC.

The rearrangement uses TRBV7-2 and TRBJ2-5; no firm D call. The ends were cut back, 1 base at V and 5 bases at J, with 11 bases in the middle. Germline CDR1 and CDR2: SGHTA and FQGNSA. The CDR3 covers 14 residues. Here the CDR3 reads CASSLVGPAETQYF. The CDR3, as DNA: TGTGCCAGCAGCTTAGTAGGTCCCGCGGAGACCCAGTACTTC.

This clonotype was counted only a few times. The CDR3 DNA reads TGTGCCAGCAGTTTAGGGGTAGCGTCTCTTACCGGGGAGCTGTTTTTT. Amino acids: CASSLGVASLTGELFF. V is TRBV12-3 or TRBV12-4 and J is TRBJ2-2; possibly TRBD2 for D (5 bases). The V end was cut by 1 base, the J end by 5 bases, with 14 bases between. This CDR3 has 16 residues.

This clonotype has a handful of counts. The V call is TRBV11-2, the J call TRBJ1-4; D call uncertain. The length of the CDR3 is 15 residues. Trimming left V 1 base short and J 4 bases short, with 10 bases between. Germline CDR1 and CDR2: SGHAT and FQNNGV. The CDR3 DNA follows: TGTGCCAGCAGCTTAGGTTGGCAGGATAATGAAAAACTGTTTTTT. Translated: CASSLGWQDNEKLFF.

This clonotype turned up a few times. The chain is built from TRBV14 and TRBJ2-1; D call uncertain. Trimming shortened V by 2 bases and J by 2 bases, and 13 bases separated the two germline ends. Per germline, CDR1 SGHDN and CDR2 FVKESK. This CDR3 region has 16 residues. CDR3 coding DNA: TGTGCCAGCAGCCAATGGGAATTAGCCACCTACAATGAGCAGTTCTTC. Translated: CASSQWELATYNEQFF.

This clonotype was seen ten or more times. J is TRBJ2-7 and V is TRBV6-2 or TRBV6-3; perhaps D is TRBD1 or TRBD2 (5 bases each). This CDR3 region has 15 residues. The V gene lost 5 bases and the J gene lost 4 bases, with 18 bases spanning the gap. CDR1 is MNHEY and CDR2 is SVGEGT in the germline V gene. The CDR3 spells CASSRDVPVGYEQYF. The CDR3 nucleotides read TGTGCCAGCAGTCGGGACGTTCCGGTTGGATACGAGCAGTACTTC.

There are many counts of this clonotype. This sequence joins TRBV2 and TRBJ2-7; 11 bases agree with TRBD2. Germline V lookup: CDR1 SNHLY, CDR2 FYNNEI. V gave up 7 bases and J gave up 0 bases; unmatched junction bases: 2. CDR3 length equals 14 residues. CDR3 bases: TGTGCCAGCATAGGGACTAGCGGCTCCTACGAGCAGTACTTC. This gives the protein CASIGTSGSYEQYF.

This clonotype was counted ten times or more. The gene calls are TRBV24-1 and TRBJ2-1; D is perhaps TRBD2 (5 bases). There are 13 residues in the CDR3. V lost 9 bases to trimming and J lost 8 bases, with 16 bases between them. The germline V gene encodes CDR1 KGHDR and CDR2 SFDVKD. CDR3 in amino acids: CATAVAPKDEQFF. CDR3 sequence (DNA): TGTGCCACCGCTGTAGCGCCCAAGGATGAGCAGTTCTTC.

This clonotype appeared many times. V gene TRBV12-5 combines with J gene TRBJ2-5; a possible D gene is TRBD2 (7 bases). The germline V gene has CDR1 LGHNT and CDR2 FRNRAP. This CDR3 is 15 amino acids long. V was cut by 6 bases and J by 2 bases, with 16 bases left in between. CDR3 bases: TGTGCTAGTGGCAGCGGGACACTCCGGCAAGAGACCCAGTACTTC. Amino acids: CASGSGTLRQETQYF.

This clonotype has ten or more counts. The chain employs TRBV7-9 and TRBJ2-1; a possible D gene is TRBD2 (5 bases). V was pared by 2 bases and J by 0 bases, with 14 bases between. The CDR3 contains 17 residues. Germline lookup yields CDR1 SEHNR and CDR2 FQNEAQ (reference sequence). Written as DNA, the CDR3 is TGTGCCAGCAGCTTACAACGGGGATACCGCTCCTACAATGAGCAGTTCTTC. This translates into CASSLQRGYRSYNEQFF.